This entry concerns a single T cell receptor beta chain. The target of this receptor is not known. Per-base quality was not reported, and no clone a single base away is much larger than it. RNA was extracted using the RNeasy kit, and about 0.5 to 1 ug of the RNA was reverse transcribed with random hexamers. The immunoSEQ multiplex PCR assay, covering 54 Vbeta and 13 Jbeta segments, was used to amplify TCR beta CDR3 regions. PCR amplification bias was corrected using a synthetic template baseline for primer optimization and computational correction. Per the source publication's procedure: Reads were assigned to V, D and J genes according to IMGT and analyzed in immunoSEQ Analyzer, with only productive sequences retained. Clonality was calculated as one minus the Shannon entropy normalized by log2 of the number of productive unique sequences. For each patient and control, public and private clones were evaluated among the 100 most prevalent clones. Susac-specific clones were defined as absent from healthy and MS cohorts, some 1,000 published viral clones and other ImmuneACCESS disease sequences. TCRdb trimmed public reads at Q25 via fastp, called clones via MiXCR and kept in-frame beta chains. Duplicate CDR3 protein sequences are folded into a single record with the most common DNA and genes. For this entry, the V and J calls and clone size follow TCRdb and not the study's own pipeline. This sample gives about 160,000 distinct CDR3 sequences in total; approximately 94% of them show up just once. About 0.1% of the sample is taken by the ten largest.

Peripheral blood CD8+ and CD4+ T cells from healthy donors, Susac syndrome patients and multiple sclerosis patients were profiled by high-throughput TCR beta sequencing. The multiple sclerosis controls were treatment-naive patients who had stable or active relapsing-remitting disease and met the revised McDonald criteria. Bulk CD8+ and CD4+ T cells were purified by magnetic negative isolation, whereas CD8+ TEMRA cells were enriched by FACS. Blood was drawn into EDTA tubes, processed within 24 hours, and PBMCs were isolated by density gradient centrifugation. PBMCs intended for TCR sequencing were cryopreserved in liquid nitrogen and thawed later in a water bath at 37 degrees C. Purity of sorted or isolated CD4+, CD8+ and CD8+ TEMRA cells was at least 90%. This sample is drawn from a study of CD8 T cells in Susac syndrome (dated by TCRdb to between 2018 and 2020). Regarding the study in general: Repertoire sequencing was used to test whether CD8+ T cell activation and differentiation in Susac syndrome was antigen driven.

General findings and caveats noted by the study authors: The TCR sequencing and HLA analysis was acknowledged to have included a relatively small number of individuals.

CDR1 and CDR2 are drawn from the germline V gene (reference sequence): DFQATT, SNEGSKA. Spanning cysteine to phenylalanine, the CDR3 consists of 13 amino acids. CDR3 DNA only is kept here, 39 bases in frame from base 1. V gives up 6 bases and J gives up 0 bases, and the segment between their germline ends measures 12 bases. The sequence came from a human donor with multiple sclerosis. The chain is assembled from TRBV20-1 and TRBJ2-7; the D gene is unclear. Sequenced material: CD4+ T cells from PBMCs. The CDR3 sequence is CSAALTSSYEQYF. The bases read TGCAGTGCCGCTCTGACGAGCTCCTACGAGCAGTACTTC.